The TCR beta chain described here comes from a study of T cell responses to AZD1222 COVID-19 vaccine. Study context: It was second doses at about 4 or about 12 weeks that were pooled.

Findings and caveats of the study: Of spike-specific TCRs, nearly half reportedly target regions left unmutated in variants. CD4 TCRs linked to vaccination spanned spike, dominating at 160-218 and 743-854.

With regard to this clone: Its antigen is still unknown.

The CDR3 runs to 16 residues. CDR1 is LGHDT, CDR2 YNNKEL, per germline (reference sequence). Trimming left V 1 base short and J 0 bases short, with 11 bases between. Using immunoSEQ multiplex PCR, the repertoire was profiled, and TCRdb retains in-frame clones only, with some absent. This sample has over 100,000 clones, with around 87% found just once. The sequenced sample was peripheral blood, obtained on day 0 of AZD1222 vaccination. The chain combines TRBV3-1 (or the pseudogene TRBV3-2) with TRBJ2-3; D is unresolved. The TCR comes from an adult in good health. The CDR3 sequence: CASSQALTDSTDTQYF. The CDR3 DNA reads TGTGCCAGCAGCCAAGCGCTGACCGACAGCACAGATACGCAGTATTTT.